The 7 T cell receptor beta chains below were found in one sample sequenced in a study of vaccination and CD4 T cells after COVID-19. Antigens for these TCRs are unknown. The Oncomine TCR Beta short-read assay was applied to DNA of cultured CD4+ T cells. TCRdb used MiXCR to reprocess the PCR reads, holding one entry per CDR3 protein. The repertoire consists of several thousand distinct CDR3 sequences, with about 29% occurring once and the leading ten covering about 32%. Treatment of the sample: roughly ten-day PBMC culture with coronavirus spike peptide pools or control peptides (ViraFEST assay). Samples of CD4+ T cells were obtained from the unexposed donor before the COVID-19 pandemic (2011-2018). Source material: CD4+ T cells from blood, cultured in vitro. The origin of the receptors is a human donor in good health.

The chain joins TRBV20-1 to TRBJ1-6; D is undetermined. The CDR3 is 13 residues long. Germline values: CDR1 DFQATT, CDR2 SNEGSKA (reference sequence). Trimming removed 3 bases at V and 6 bases at J, with 9 bases between. In nucleotides, the CDR3 is TGCAGTGCTAGCTCAGGAATTAATTCACCCCTCCACTTT. Its translation: CSASSGINSPLHF.

The sample holds a few counts of this clonotype. This chain uses TRBV11-2 with TRBJ2-7; the D gene is possibly TRBD1 (6 bases). The length of the CDR3 is 15 residues. V lost 0 bases to trimming and J lost 4 bases, with 13 bases between them. Germline V CDR1 and CDR2: SGHAT, FQNNGV. In nucleotides, the CDR3 is TGTGCCAGCAGCTTAGAGACAGGTATTGGTTACGAGCAGTACTTC. This codes for CASSLETGIGYEQYF.

The V call is TRBV5-1, the J call TRBJ2-2; either TRBD1 or TRBD2 may supply D (5 bases each). V was cut by 0 bases and J by 5 bases, with 14 bases left in between. The CDR3 sequence is 16 residues long. Per the germline V gene, CDR1 is SGHRS and CDR2 is YFSETQ. CDR3 bases: TGCGCCAGCAGCTTGGGTCCTGTGGGGGATACCGGGGAGCTGTTTTTT. This gives the protein CASSLGPVGDTGELFF.

The rearrangement joins TRBV14 to TRBJ1-1; D not resolved. The CDR3 is made up of 12 amino acids. Trimming stripped 5 bases from V and 2 bases from J, with 6 bases between. The germline V gene encodes CDR1 SGHDN and CDR2 FVKESK. CDR3 sequence reads: CASSVVNTEAFF. The CDR3 DNA reads TGTGCCAGCAGCGTAGTAAACACTGAAGCTTTCTTT.

The genes are TRBV30 and TRBJ1-1; D is possibly TRBD1 (5 bases). V lost 6 bases and J lost 3, with 11 bases in between. This CDR3 has 12 residues. Germline V gives CDR1 GTSNPN, CDR2 SVGIG (reference sequence). CDR3 protein: CACSLGHTEAFF. DNA of the CDR3: TGTGCCTGCTCGCTGGGGCACACTGAAGCTTTCTTT.

This clonotype was picked up a small number of times. The chain employs TRBV7-9 and TRBJ1-2; D remains unclear. With 1 base removed from V and 6 bases from J, the gap between germline ends came to 9 bases. CDR1 is SEHNR, CDR2 FQNEAQ, per germline (reference sequence). The CDR3 sequence is 13 residues long. CDR3 residues: CASSLVAYDGYTF. The CDR3 coding sequence is TGTGCCAGCAGCTTAGTGGCTTACGATGGCTACACCTTC.

By frequency in the sample, this clonotype is medium-sized. The rearrangement uses TRBV28 and TRBJ1-6, with D possibly being TRBD1 (5 bases). The CDR3 spans 15 residues. V lost 2 bases, J lost 7 bases, and 12 bases lay in between. Germline V gene lookup returns CDR1 MDHEN and CDR2 SYDVKM. The CDR3 sequence: CASSLAGGANSPLHF. Written as DNA, the CDR3 is TGTGCCAGCAGTTTAGCTGGAGGGGCGAATTCACCCCTCCACTTT.